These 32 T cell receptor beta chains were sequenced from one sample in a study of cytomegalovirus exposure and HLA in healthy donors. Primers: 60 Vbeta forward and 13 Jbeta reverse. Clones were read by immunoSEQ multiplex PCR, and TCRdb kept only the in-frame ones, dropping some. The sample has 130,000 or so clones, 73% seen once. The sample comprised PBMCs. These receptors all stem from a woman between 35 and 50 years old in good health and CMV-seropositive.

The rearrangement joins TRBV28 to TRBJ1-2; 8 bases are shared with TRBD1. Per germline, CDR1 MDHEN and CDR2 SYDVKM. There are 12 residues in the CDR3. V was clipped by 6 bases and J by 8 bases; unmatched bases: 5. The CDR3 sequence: CASRTGVKGYTF. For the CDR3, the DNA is TGTGCCAGCAGGACAGGGGTGAAAGGCTACACCTTC.

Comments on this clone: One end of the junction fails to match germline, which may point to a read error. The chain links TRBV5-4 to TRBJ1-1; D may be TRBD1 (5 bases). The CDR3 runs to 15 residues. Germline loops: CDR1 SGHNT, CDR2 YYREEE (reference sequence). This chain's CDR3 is CASSHLSAGDTEAFF. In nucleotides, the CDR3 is TGCGCCAGCAGCCACCTTTCAGCGGGGGACACTGAAGCTTTCTTT.

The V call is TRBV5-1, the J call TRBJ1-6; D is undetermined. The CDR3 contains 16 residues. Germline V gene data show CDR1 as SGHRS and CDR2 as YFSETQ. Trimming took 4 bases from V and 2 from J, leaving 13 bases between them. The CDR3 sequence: CASSAGSITYNSPLHF. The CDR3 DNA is TGCGCCAGCAGCGCGGGGTCCATTACCTATAATTCACCCCTCCACTTT.

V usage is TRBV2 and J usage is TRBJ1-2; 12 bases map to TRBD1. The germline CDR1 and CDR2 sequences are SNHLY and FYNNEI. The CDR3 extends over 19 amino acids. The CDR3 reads CAVHSLPPGQGASYYGYTF. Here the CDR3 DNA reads TGTGCAGTACACTCCTTACCACCGGGACAGGGGGCGAGTTACTATGGCTACACCTTC.

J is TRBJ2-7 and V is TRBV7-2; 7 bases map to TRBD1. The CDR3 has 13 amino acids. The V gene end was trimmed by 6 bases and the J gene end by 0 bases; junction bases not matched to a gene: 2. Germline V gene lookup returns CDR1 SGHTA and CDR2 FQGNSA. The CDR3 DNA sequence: TGTGCCAGCAGGGGGACAGTCTCCTACGAGCAGTACTTC. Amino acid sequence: CASRGTVSYEQYF.

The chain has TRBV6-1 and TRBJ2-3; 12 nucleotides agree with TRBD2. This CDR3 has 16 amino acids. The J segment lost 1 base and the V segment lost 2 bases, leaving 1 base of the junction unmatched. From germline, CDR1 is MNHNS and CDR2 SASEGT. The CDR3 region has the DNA TGTGCCAGCAGTGAATCTAGCGGGGGGGGCACAGATACGCAGTATTTT. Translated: CASSESSGGGTDTQYF.

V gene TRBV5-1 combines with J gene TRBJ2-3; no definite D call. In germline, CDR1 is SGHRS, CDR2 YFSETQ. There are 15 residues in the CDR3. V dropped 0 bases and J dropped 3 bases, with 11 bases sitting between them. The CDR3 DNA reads TGCGCCAGCAGCTTGGTCCTCACCGGGACAGATACGCAGTATTTT. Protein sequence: CASSLVLTGTDTQYF.

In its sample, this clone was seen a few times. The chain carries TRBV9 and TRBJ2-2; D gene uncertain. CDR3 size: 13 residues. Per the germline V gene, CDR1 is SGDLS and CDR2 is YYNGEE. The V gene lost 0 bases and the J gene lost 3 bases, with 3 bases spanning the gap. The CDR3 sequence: CASSVAYTGELFF. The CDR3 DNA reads TGTGCCAGCAGCGTAGCGTACACCGGGGAGCTGTTTTTT. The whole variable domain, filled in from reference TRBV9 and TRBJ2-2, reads DSGVTQTPKHLITATGQRVTLRCSPRSGDLSVYWYQQSLDQGLQFLIQYYNGEERAKGNILERFSAQQFPDLHSELNLSSLELGDSALYFCASSVAYTGELFFGEGSRLTVL.

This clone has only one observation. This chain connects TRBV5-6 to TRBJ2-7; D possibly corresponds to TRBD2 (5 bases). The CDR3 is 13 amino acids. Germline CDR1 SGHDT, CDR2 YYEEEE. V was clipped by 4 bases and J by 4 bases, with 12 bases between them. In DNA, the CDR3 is TGTGCCAGCAGCCCGCAACTAGGGTACGAGCAGTACTTC. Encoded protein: CASSPQLGYEQYF.

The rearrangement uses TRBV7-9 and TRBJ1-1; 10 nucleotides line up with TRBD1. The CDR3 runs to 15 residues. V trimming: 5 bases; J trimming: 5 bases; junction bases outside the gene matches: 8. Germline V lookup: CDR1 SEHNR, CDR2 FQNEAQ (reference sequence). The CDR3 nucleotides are TGTGCCAGCAGCATCCAACCGGGACAGGGGACTGAAGCTTTCTTT. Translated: CASSIQPGQGTEAFF.

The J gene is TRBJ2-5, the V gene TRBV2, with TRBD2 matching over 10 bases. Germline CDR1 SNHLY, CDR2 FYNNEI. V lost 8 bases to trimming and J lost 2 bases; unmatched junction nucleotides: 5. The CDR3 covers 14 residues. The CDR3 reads CASVSSGGQETQYF. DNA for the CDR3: TGTGCCAGCGTTTCTAGCGGGGGTCAAGAGACCCAGTACTTC.

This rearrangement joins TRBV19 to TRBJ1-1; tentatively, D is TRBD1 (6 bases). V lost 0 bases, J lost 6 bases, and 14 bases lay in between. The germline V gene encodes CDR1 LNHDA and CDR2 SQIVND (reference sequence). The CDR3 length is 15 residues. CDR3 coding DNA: TGTGCCAGTAGTATAGAGGGGGGGCGAGAGGCTGAAGCTTTCTTT. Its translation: CASSIEGGREAEAFF.

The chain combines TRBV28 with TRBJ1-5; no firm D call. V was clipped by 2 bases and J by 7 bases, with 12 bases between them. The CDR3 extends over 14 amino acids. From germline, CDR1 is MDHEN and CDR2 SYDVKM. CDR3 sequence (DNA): TGTGCCAGCAGTTTACGAGGGCGCGTCCAGCCCCAGCATTTT. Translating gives CASSLRGRVQPQHF.

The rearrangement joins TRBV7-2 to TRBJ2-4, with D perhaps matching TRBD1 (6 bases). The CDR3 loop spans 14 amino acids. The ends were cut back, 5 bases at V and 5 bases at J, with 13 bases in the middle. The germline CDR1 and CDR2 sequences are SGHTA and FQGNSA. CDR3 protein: CASSLDRGQNIQYF. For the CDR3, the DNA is TGTGCCAGCAGCCTGGACAGAGGGCAAAACATTCAGTACTTC.

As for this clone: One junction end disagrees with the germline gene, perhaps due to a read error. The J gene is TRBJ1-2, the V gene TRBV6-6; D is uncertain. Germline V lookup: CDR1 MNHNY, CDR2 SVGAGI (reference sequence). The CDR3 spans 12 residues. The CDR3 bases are TGTGCCAGCAGTTTTACTAACTCTGGCTACACCTTC. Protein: CASSFTNSGYTF.

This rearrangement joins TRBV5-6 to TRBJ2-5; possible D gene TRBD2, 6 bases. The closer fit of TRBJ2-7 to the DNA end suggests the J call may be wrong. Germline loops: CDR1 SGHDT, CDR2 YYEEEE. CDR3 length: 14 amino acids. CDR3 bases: TGTGCCAGCAGCTTGCGCGGGACCGCCCACGAGCAGTACTTC. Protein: CASSLRGTAHEQYF.

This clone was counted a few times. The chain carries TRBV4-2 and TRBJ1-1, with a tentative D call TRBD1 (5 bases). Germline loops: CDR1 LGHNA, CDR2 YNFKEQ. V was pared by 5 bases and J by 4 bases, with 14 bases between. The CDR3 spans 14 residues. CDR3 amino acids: CASSLATGRTEAFF. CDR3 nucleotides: TGTGCCAGCAGCTTGGCCACAGGTCGCACTGAAGCTTTCTTT.

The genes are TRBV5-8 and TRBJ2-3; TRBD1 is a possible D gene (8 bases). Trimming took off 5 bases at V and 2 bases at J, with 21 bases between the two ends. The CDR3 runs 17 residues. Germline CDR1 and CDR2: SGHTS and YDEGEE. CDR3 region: CASRHIQGGFPTDTQYF. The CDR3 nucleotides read TGTGCCAGCAGACACATACAGGGGGGGTTCCCCACAGATACGCAGTATTTT.

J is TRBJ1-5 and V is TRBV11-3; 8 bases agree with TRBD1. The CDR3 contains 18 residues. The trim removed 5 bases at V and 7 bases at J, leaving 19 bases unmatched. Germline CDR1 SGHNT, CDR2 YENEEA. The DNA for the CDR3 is TGTGCCAGCAGCCCAAAGGATCTAGGACAGGGATCCCCACAGCCCCAGCATTTT. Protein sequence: CASSPKDLGQGSPQPQHF.

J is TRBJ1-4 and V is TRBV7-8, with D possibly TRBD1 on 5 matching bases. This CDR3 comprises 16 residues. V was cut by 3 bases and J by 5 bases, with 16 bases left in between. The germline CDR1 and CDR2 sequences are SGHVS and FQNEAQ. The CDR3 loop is CASSFIAAGENEKLFF. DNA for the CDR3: TGTGCCAGCAGCTTTATCGCGGCGGGGGAAAATGAAAAACTGTTTTTT.

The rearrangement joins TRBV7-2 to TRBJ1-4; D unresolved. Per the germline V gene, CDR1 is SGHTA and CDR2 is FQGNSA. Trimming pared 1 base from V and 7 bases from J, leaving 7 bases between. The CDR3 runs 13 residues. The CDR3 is CASSLGAGEKLFF. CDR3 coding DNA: TGTGCCAGCAGCTTAGGGGCCGGTGAAAAACTGTTTTTT. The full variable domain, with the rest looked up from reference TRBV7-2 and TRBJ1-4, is GAGVSQSPSNKVTEKGKDVELRCDPISGHTALYWYRQSLGQGLEFLIYFQGNSAPDKSGLPSDRFSAERTGGSVSTLTIQRTQQEDSAVYLCASSLGAGEKLFFGSGTQLSVL.

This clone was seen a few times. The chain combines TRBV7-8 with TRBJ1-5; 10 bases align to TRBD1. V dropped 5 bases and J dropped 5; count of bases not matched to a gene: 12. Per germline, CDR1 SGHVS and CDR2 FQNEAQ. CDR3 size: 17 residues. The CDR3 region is CASSLTGTGERYQPQHF. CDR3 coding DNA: TGTGCCAGCAGCCTGACCGGGACAGGGGAGAGATATCAGCCCCAGCATTTT.

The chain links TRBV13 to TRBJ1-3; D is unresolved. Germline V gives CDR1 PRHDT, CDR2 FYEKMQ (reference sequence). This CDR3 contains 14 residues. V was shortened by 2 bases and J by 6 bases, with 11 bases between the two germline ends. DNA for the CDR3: TGTGCCAGCAGCTTATCGTCCAGTACAAACACCATATATTTT. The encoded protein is CASSLSSSTNTIYF.

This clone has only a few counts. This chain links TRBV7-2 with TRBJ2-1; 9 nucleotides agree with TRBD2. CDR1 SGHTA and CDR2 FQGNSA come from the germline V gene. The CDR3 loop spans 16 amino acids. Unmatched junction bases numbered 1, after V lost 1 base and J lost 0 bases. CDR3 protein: CASSLGGRDSYNEQFF. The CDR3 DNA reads TGTGCCAGCAGCTTAGGCGGGAGGGACTCCTACAATGAGCAGTTCTTC.

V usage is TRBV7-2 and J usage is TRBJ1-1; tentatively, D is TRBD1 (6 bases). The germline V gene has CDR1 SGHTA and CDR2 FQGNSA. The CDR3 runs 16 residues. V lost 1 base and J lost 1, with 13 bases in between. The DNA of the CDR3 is TGTGCCAGCAGCTTAGGCCAGTTCAGGGGGAACACTGAAGCTTTCTTT. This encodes CASSLGQFRGNTEAFF.

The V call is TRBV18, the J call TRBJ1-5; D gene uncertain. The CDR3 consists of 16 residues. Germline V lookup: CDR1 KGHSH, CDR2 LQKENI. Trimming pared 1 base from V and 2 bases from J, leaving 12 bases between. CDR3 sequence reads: CASSPRGLSGNQPQHF. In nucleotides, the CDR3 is TGTGCCAGCTCACCACGAGGGTTATCGGGCAATCAGCCCCAGCATTTT.

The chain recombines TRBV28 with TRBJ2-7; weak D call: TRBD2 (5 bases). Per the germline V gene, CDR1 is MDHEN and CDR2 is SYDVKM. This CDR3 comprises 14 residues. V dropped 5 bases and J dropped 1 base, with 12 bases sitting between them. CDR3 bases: TGTGCCAGCAGTCTACCACGGACTTCCTACGAGCAGTACTTC. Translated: CASSLPRTSYEQYF.

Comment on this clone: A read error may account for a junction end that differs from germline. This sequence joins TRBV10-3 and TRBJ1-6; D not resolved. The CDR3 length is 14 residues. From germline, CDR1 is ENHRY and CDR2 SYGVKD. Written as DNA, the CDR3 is TGTGCCATCAGTTCGCACAGCCAGAATTCACCCCCCCACTTT. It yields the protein CAISSHSQNSPPHF.

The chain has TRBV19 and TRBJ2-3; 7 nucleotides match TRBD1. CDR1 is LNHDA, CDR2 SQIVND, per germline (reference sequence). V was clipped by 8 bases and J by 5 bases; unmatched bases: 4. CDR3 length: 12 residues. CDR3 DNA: TGTGCCAGTCGGGGACAGTTAGATACGCAGTATTTT. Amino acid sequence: CASRGQLDTQYF.

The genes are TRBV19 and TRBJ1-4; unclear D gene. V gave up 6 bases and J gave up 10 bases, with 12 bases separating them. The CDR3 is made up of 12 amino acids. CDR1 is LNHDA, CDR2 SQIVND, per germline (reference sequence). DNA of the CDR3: TGTGCCAGTAGCCCGCCGGGTTCAAAACTGTTTTTT. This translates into CASSPPGSKLFF.

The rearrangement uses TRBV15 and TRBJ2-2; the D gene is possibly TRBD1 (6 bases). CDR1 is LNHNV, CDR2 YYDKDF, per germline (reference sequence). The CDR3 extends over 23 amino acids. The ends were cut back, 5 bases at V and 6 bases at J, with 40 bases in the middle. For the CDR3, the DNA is TGTGCCACCAGCGTAGGGCGCCAGGGACGGCCAGGGCAGGGGTGGCGTGGCCCCGGGGAGCTGTTTTTT. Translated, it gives CATSVGRQGRPGQGWRGPGELFF.

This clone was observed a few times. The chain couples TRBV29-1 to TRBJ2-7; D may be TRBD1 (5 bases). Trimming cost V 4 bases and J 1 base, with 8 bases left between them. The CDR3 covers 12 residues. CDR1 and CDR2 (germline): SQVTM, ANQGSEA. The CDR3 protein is CSVADSSYEQYF. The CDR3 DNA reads TGCAGCGTTGCTGACAGTTCCTACGAGCAGTACTTC.